This is a list of T cell receptor beta chains from one sample in a study of blood T cell repertoires in COVID-19. Using immunoSEQ multiplex PCR, the repertoire was profiled, and TCRdb retains in-frame clones only, with some absent. Of approximately 210,000 clones in the sample, 84% were seen once. The specimen was peripheral blood. Receptors were obtained from a woman aged 45 to 65 with active or convalescent COVID-19. Both conserved end residues are part of each CDR3. D genes are given only for firm matches. The listing skips clone size in some rows; elsewhere it reads once, few, many or a size class.

length	V	size	D	J	CDR3	DNA
15	TRBV9	once	TRBD1	TRBJ1-6	CASSEAGTVSSPLHF	TGTGCCAGCAGCGAAGCCGGGACAGTGAGCTCACCCCTCCACTTT
14	TRBV7-2	NA	NA	TRBJ2-2	CASRPGQWTGELFF	TGTGCCAGCAGACCAGGACAGTGGACCGGGGAGCTGTTTTTT
15	TRBV7-9	NA	NA	TRBJ1-4	CASSPQGGAIEKLFF	TGTGCCAGCAGCCCCCAAGGGGGGGCAATTGAAAAACTGTTTTTT
14	TRBV28	NA	NA	TRBJ1-1	CASSETGSVTEAFF	TGTGCCAGCAGCGAAACAGGGTCGGTGACTGAAGCTTTCTTT
15	TRBV28	NA	NA	TRBJ2-3	CASRSGTRASDTQYF	TGTGCCAGCAGATCCGGGACTCGCGCTTCAGATACGCAGTATTTT
14	TRBV10-3	once	TRBD2	TRBJ2-1	CAIAAGVNYNEQFF	TGTGCCATCGCGGCGGGAGTAAACTACAATGAGCAGTTCTTC
15	TRBV28	NA	NA	TRBJ2-5	CASSLSLGRGETQYF	TGTGCCAGCAGTTTATCCCTAGGCAGAGGGGAGACCCAGTACTTC
15	TRBV6-5	NA	TRBD2	TRBJ2-2	CASNGAGGPGGELFF	TGTGCCAGCAACGGGGCGGGAGGGCCCGGCGGGGAGCTGTTTTTT
15	TRBV2	NA	TRBD1	TRBJ1-6	CASSDAGQGNSPLHF	TGTGCCAGCAGTGACGCCGGACAGGGAAATTCACCCCTCCACTTT
15	TRBV7-9	NA	TRBD1	TRBJ1-5	CASSLMGTGYQPQHF	TGTGCCAGCAGCTTAATGGGGACAGGTTACCAGCCCCAGCATTTT
17	TRBV5-1	NA	NA	TRBJ2-1	CASSLAPTTAGYNEQFF	TGCGCCAGCAGCTTGGCCCCCACGACCGCCGGGTACAATGAGCAGTTCTTC
15	TRBV7-8	NA	TRBD1	TRBJ1-5	CASTPGGGGLQPQHF	TGTGCCAGCACCCCTGGAGGGGGCGGCCTTCAGCCCCAGCATTTT
13	TRBV12-3/TRBV12-4	few	NA	TRBJ2-3	CASSLVVSEGQYF	TGTGCCAGCAGTTTAGTCGTCTCGGAGGGGCAGTATTTT
15	TRBV6-6	NA	NA	TRBJ2-3	CASSRSDLGADTQYF	TGTGCCAGCAGTCGATCGGACTTGGGAGCAGATACGCAGTATTTT
13	TRBV27	NA	TRBD2	TRBJ2-3	CASSFSGGDTQYF	TGTGCCAGCAGTTTTTCGGGGGGAGATACGCAGTATTTT
12	TRBV24-1	few	TRBD2	TRBJ2-1	CASAGGASEQFF	TGTGCCTCAGCCGGGGGGGCAAGTGAGCAGTTCTTC
14	TRBV7-9	once	NA	TRBJ1-2	CASSPGNENYGYTF	TGTGCCAGCAGCCCAGGCAACGAGAATTATGGCTACACCTTC
13	TRBV30	NA	TRBD1	TRBJ1-2	CAWISQGAGGYTF	TGTGCCTGGATCTCACAGGGGGCGGGGGGCTACACCTTC
14	TRBV19	NA	TRBD1	TRBJ1-2	CASSPNRGDYGYTF	TGTGCCAGTAGTCCGAACAGGGGCGACTATGGCTACACCTTC
12	TRBV2	few	NA	TRBJ1-2	CATAGSDYGYTF	TGTGCCACGGCCGGGTCCGACTATGGCTACACCTTC
14	TRBV19	NA	TRBD1	TRBJ1-1	CASSTGQGYTEAFF	TGTGCCAGTAGTACGGGACAGGGCTACACTGAAGCTTTCTTT
16	TRBV10-3	NA	NA	TRBJ2-3	CAISESSSEKSDTQYF	TGTGCCATCAGTGAGTCGTCGAGCGAAAAAAGCGATACGCAGTATTTT
18	TRBV3-1/TRBV3-2	NA	TRBD2	TRBJ2-5	CASSQDYGSFTSVETQYF	TGTGCCAGCAGCCAAGATTATGGGTCTTTTACTAGCGTAGAGACCCAGTACTTC
19	TRBV7-6	NA	NA	TRBJ2-5	CASSLAPRGTETNQETQYF	TGTGCCAGCAGCTTAGCGCCCAGGGGAACCGAAACAAACCAAGAGACCCAGTACTTC
15	TRBV28	few	TRBD1	TRBJ1-6	CASSAGGSYNSPLHF	TGTGCCAGCAGTGCAGGGGGCTCCTATAATTCACCCCTCCACTTT
15	TRBV4-2	NA	NA	TRBJ1-2	CASSQDPVGGGGYTF	TGTGCCAGCAGCCAAGATCCGGTCGGTGGGGGCGGCTACACCTTC
15	TRBV6-5	NA	NA	TRBJ2-2	CASSSALRGAGELFF	TGTGCCAGCAGTAGCGCCCTAAGGGGCGCCGGGGAGCTGTTTTTT
15	TRBV5-4	NA	NA	TRBJ1-2	CASSLRRLGNYGYTF	TGTGCCAGCAGCTTACGGAGACTAGGCAACTATGGCTACACCTTC
13	TRBV28	NA	NA	TRBJ2-2	CASQLGLAGELFF	TGTGCCAGCCAACTCGGGCTAGCGGGGGAGCTGTTTTTT
12	TRBV29-1	NA	NA	TRBJ1-2	CSVVQDNYGYTF	TGCAGCGTCGTACAAGATAACTATGGCTACACCTTC
14	TRBV6-5	NA	NA	TRBJ1-6	CASSYAVYNSPLHF	TGTGCCAGCAGTTACGCGGTTTATAATTCACCCCTCCACTTT
11	TRBV30	NA	NA	TRBJ1-6	CAWTSGLILHF	TGTGCCTGGACCTCGGGACTGATACTCCACTTT
12	TRBV6-5	few	NA	TRBJ2-1	CASSPEGHEQFF	TGTGCCAGCTCTCCCGAGGGCCATGAGCAGTTCTTC
15	TRBV5-6	NA	TRBD1	TRBJ1-3	CASSFGTGVGNTIYF	TGTGCCAGCAGCTTTGGGACAGGGGTTGGAAACACCATATATTTT
13	TRBV16	NA	TRBD1	TRBJ1-2	CASSLSQGVGYTF	TGTGCCAGCAGCCTATCGCAGGGGGTTGGCTACACCTTC
16	TRBV28	NA	TRBD2	TRBJ2-7	CASSFPKLAGGYEQYF	TGTGCCAGCAGCTTTCCGAAACTAGCGGGAGGCTACGAGCAGTACTTC
12	TRBV6-2/TRBV6-3	NA	NA	TRBJ2-1	CASSYGLNEQFF	TGTGCCAGCAGTTACGGGCTAAATGAGCAGTTCTTC
12	TRBV2	NA	NA	TRBJ1-5	CASSLENQPQHF	TGTGCCAGCAGTCTTGAGAATCAGCCCCAGCATTTT
16	TRBV28	NA	NA	TRBJ2-6	CASLRDDSLGANVLTF	TGTGCCAGCCTCAGAGATGACTCCCTCGGGGCCAACGTCCTGACTTTC
15	TRBV25-1	NA	TRBD1	TRBJ2-7	CASSDPGQAMYEQYF	TGTGCCAGCAGCGATCCGGGACAGGCCATGTACGAGCAGTACTTC
16	TRBV19	NA	NA	TRBJ2-6	CASSIDRGSGANVLTF	TGTGCCAGTAGTATAGATCGGGGGTCTGGGGCCAACGTCCTGACTTTC
17	TRBV6-6	NA	NA	TRBJ2-1	CASTRGGKSSSYNEQFF	TGTGCCAGCACTCGAGGGGGGAAATCTTCCTCCTACAATGAGCAGTTCTTC
13	TRBV2	NA	NA	TRBJ1-1	CASSLDSLTEAFF	TGTGCCAGCAGTTTAGACAGCCTCACTGAAGCTTTCTTT
15	TRBV6-4	NA	TRBD2	TRBJ2-5	CASSDIAGGQETQYF	TGTGCCAGCAGTGATATAGCGGGGGGACAAGAGACCCAGTACTTC
15	TRBV28	NA	TRBD1	TRBJ1-2	CASSPGQGAGYGYTF	TGTGCCAGCAGCCCTGGACAGGGGGCGGGCTATGGCTACACCTTC
13	TRBV13	NA	NA	TRBJ1-2	CASSLGDSYGYTF	TGTGCCAGCAGCTTAGGCGACAGCTATGGCTACACCTTC
12	TRBV6-5	NA	NA	TRBJ1-1	CASDRRDTEAFF	TGTGCCAGCGATCGGCGGGACACTGAAGCTTTCTTT
16	TRBV27	NA	NA	TRBJ1-4	CASSFDRSPTNEKLFF	TGTGCCAGCAGTTTCGACAGAAGCCCAACTAATGAAAAACTGTTTTTT
15	TRBV28	NA	TRBD1	TRBJ1-2	CASSPDRDGAYGYTF	TGTGCCAGCAGTCCAGACAGGGATGGGGCCTATGGCTACACCTTC